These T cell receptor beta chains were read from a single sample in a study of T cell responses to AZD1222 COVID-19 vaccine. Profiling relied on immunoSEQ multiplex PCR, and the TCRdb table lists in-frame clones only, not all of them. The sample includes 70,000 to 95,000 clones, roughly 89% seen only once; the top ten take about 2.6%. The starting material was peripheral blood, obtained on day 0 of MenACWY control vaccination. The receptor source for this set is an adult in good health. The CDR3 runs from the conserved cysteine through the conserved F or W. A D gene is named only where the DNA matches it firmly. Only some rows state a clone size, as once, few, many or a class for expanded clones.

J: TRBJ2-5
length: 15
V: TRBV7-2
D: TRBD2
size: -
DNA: TGTGCCAGCAGCTTCGCGCGGGGGGACCAAGAGACCCAGTACTTC
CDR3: CASSFARGDQETQYF

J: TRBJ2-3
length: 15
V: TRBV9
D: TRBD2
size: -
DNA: TGTGCCAGCAGCGTAGGTAGCGGGGGGCGGGATACGCAGTATTTT
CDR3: CASSVGSGGRDTQYF

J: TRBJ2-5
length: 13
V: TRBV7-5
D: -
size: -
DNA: TGTGCTATAAGCGCGTGGGTACGAGAGACCCAGTACTTC
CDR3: CAISAWVRETQYF

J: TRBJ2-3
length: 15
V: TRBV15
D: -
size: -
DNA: TGTGCCACCAGCAGGCCCCGGGACCTCGAAGATACGCAGTATTTT
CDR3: CATSRPRDLEDTQYF

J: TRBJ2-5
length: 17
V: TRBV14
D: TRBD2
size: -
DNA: TGTGCCAGCAGCCAAGATGTTAGCGGGGAGTACCAAGAGACCCAGTACTTC
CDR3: CASSQDVSGEYQETQYF

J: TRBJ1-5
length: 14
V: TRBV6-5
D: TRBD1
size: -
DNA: TGTGCCAGCAGTACAGGGGGCGGCAATCAGCCCCAGCATTTT
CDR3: CASSTGGGNQPQHF

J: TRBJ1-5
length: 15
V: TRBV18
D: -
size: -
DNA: TGTGCCAGCTCACCTCGACAGATTAGCAATCAGCCCCAGCATTTT
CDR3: CASSPRQISNQPQHF

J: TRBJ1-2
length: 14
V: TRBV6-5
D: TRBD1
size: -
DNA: TGTGCCAGCAAAGGGCTCAGGGGGCCCTATGGCTACACCTTC
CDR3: CASKGLRGPYGYTF

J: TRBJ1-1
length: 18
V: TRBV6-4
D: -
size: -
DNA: TGTGCCAGCACCCCCGCGGGTTGGCAGAGAGAACCGAACACTGAAGCTTTCTTT
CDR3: CASTPAGWQREPNTEAFF

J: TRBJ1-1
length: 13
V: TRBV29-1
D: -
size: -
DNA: TGCAGCGCAATGACAGGAATCAGCACTGAAGCTTTCTTT
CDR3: CSAMTGISTEAFF

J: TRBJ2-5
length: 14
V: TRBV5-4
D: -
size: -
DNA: TGTGCCAGCAGCCGACTGACAGCTCGAGAGACCCAGTACTTC
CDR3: CASSRLTARETQYF

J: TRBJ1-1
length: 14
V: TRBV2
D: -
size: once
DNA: TGTGCCAGCTCTCCCTTGGTCGCGGGCACTGAAGCTTTCTTT
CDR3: CASSPLVAGTEAFF

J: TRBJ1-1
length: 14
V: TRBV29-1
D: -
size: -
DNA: TGCAGCGTAGCCACCTTGGGGGGGAACACTGAAGCTTTCTTT
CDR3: CSVATLGGNTEAFF

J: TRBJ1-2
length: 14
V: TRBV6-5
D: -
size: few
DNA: TGTGCCAGCCCCATTCAGGGTGTAGGGTATGGCTACACCTTC
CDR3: CASPIQGVGYGYTF

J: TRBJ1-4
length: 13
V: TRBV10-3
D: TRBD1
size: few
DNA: TGTGCCATCAGGGGACAGGGGGATGAAAAACTGTTTTTT
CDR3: CAIRGQGDEKLFF

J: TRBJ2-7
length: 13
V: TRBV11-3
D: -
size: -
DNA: TGTGCCAGCAGAAACAGGGACTCCTACGAGCAGTACTTC
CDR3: CASRNRDSYEQYF

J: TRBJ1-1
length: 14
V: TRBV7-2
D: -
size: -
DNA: TGTGCCAGCAGCTTACAAAGCAGAGGGCCTGAAGCTTTCTTT
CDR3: CASSLQSRGPEAFF

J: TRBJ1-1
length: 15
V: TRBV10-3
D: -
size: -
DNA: TGTGCCATCAGGTTTTCTGGGCAGTCCATAACTGAAGCTTTCTTT
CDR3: CAIRFSGQSITEAFF

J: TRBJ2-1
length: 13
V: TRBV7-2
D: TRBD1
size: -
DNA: TGTGCCAGCAGCCGGGACAGGGGAAATGAGCAGTTCTTC
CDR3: CASSRDRGNEQFF

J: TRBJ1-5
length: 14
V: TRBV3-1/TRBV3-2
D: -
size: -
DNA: TGTGCCAGCAGCCAAGCTGGGGGGCAACAGCCCCAGCATTTT
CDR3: CASSQAGGQQPQHF

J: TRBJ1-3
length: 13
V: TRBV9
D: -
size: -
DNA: TGTGCCAGCAGCGATAATGATGGAAACACCATATATTTT
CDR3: CASSDNDGNTIYF

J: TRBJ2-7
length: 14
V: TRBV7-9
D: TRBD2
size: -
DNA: TGTGCCAGCAGCCCCGGGGGGGGGTCCTACGAGCAGTACTTC
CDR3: CASSPGGGSYEQYF

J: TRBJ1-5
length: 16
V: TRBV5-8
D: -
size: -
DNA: TGTGCCACCCTTGGCGGGGGACGAATTAGCAATCAGCCCCAGCATTTT
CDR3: CATLGGGRISNQPQHF

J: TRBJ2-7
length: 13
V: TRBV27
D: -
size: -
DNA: TGTGCCAGCAGTGCGGCGGATCTCTACGAGCAGTACTTC
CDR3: CASSAADLYEQYF

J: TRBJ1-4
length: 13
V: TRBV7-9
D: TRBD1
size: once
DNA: TGTGCCTGCCAACAGGGGGACAATGAAAAACTGTTTTTT
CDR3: CACQQGDNEKLFF

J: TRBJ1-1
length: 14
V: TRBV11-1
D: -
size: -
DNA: TGTGCCAGCAGCTTAAACAGGGTGAGGACTGAAGCTTTCTTT
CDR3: CASSLNRVRTEAFF

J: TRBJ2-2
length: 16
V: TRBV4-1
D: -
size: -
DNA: TGCGCCAGCAGCCAAGATAAGAGGGGTGGCACCGGGGAGCTGTTTTTT
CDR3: CASSQDKRGGTGELFF

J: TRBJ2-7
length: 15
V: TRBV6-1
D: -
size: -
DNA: TGTGCCAGCAGTGAAATTAACCAGGTTGTCGGAGAGCAGTACTTC
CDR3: CASSEINQVVGEQYF

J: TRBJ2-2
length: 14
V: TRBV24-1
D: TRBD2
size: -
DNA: TGTGCCAGCTCTAGCGGGCGAAACACCGGGGAGCTGTTTTTT
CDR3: CASSSGRNTGELFF

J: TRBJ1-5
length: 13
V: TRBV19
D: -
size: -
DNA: TGTGCCAGTAGCCAGGGGTTTGGGAAGCCCCAGCATTTT
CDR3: CASSQGFGKPQHF

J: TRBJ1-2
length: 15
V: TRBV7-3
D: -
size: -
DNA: TGTGCCAGCAGCTTAACGGATACAGTCCCAACAGGTTACACCTTC
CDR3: CASSLTDTVPTGYTF

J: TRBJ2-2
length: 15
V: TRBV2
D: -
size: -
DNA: TGTGCCAGCAGTGCCGGGGCAGCGAACACCGGGGAGCTGTTTTTT
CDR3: CASSAGAANTGELFF

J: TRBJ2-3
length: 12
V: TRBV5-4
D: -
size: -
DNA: TGTGCCAGCAGCTTGGTTGGAGATACGCAGTATTTT
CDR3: CASSLVGDTQYF

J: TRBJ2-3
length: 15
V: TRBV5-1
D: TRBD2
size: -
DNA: TGCGCCAGCAGCTTTCGACTAGCGGGGCCAGATACGCAGTATTTT
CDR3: CASSFRLAGPDTQYF

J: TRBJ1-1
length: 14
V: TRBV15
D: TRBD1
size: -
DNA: TGTGCCACCAGCAGAGTAACTCAGGGGGGTGAAGCTTTCTTT
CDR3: CATSRVTQGGEAFF

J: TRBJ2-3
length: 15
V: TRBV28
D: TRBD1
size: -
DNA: TGTGCCAGCAACCCGGGACAGGGAAGCACAGATACGCAGTATTTT
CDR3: CASNPGQGSTDTQYF

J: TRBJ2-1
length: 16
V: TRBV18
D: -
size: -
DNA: TGTGCCAGCTCACTACGGGGCCTACGGGGCTACAATGAGCAGTTCTTC
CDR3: CASSLRGLRGYNEQFF

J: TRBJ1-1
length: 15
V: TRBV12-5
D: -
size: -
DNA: TGTGCTAGTGCCCCCCCGGGGGCGCGGAGGACTGAAGCTTTCTTT
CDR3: CASAPPGARRTEAFF

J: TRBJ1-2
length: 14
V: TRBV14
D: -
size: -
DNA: TGTGCCAGCAGCCAAGCCAGCGGACTGGAGGGCTACACCTTC
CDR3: CASSQASGLEGYTF